Listed below are T cell receptor beta chains from one sample, sequenced in a study of post-analysis software for immune sequencing data. MiXCR was run by TCRdb on the PCR reads, yielding one entry per CDR3 protein. The data contain approximately 260,000 distinct CDR3 sequences, 30% to 45% of them singletons. Sequences were obtained from blood. These receptor sequences come from a girl between 5 and 17 years old with multiple sclerosis. The CDR3 runs from the conserved cysteine through the conserved F or W. D genes are given only for firm matches. Rows may omit the clone size; those that give it use once, few, many or a size class.

j_gene,abundance,v_gene,d_gene,CDR3aa,CDR3nt
TRBJ1-6,many,TRBV12-3/TRBV12-4,-,CASSLGHRNSPLHF,TGTGCCAGCAGCCTGGGACACCGTAATTCACCCCTCCACTTT
TRBJ1-2,many,TRBV12-3/TRBV12-4,TRBD1,CASTTGEGAGYGYTF,TGTGCCAGCACTACGGGGGAGGGGGCAGGCTATGGCTACACCTTC
TRBJ2-6,-,TRBV29-1,-,CSVGPGGSGANVLTF,TGCAGCGTTGGTCCCGGTGGTTCTGGGGCCAACGTCCTGACTTTC
TRBJ2-3,-,TRBV5-1,-,CASSPLLSDTQYF,TGCGCCAGCAGCCCTTTGCTAAGTGATACGCAGTATTTT
TRBJ1-5,-,TRBV6-6,-,CASSYGRLGNQPQHF,TGTGCCAGCAGTTACGGCAGATTAGGGAATCAGCCCCAGCATTTT
TRBJ2-5,-,TRBV6-5,-,CASSYSTQGTEQYF,TGTGCCAGCAGTTACTCCACACAGGGAACTGAGCAGTACTTC
TRBJ2-5,-,TRBV28,-,CASSLSLLRAEIQYF,TGTGCCAGCAGTTTATCGCTATTGAGGGCCGAGATCCAGTACTTC
TRBJ2-5,-,TRBV10-3,TRBD2,CAISAERELGETQYF,TGTGCCATCAGTGCTGAGCGGGAGCTTGGAGAGACCCAGTACTTC
TRBJ1-1,many,TRBV5-8,TRBD1,CASSLWQGAALGTEAFF,TGTGCCAGCAGCTTGTGGCAGGGGGCCGCCTTGGGCACTGAAGCTTTCTTT
TRBJ2-1,-,TRBV6-1,TRBD1,CASSESSSDRVEQFF,TGTGCCAGCAGTGAAAGCTCCAGTGACAGGGTGGAGCAGTTCTTC
TRBJ1-2,many,TRBV5-1,TRBD1,CASSAGTGLNYGYTF,TGCGCCAGCAGCGCCGGGACAGGCCTAAACTATGGCTACACCTTC
TRBJ2-7,many,TRBV27,-,CASSLVRGSYEQYF,TGTGCCAGCAGTTTAGTCAGGGGTAGCTACGAGCAGTACTTC
TRBJ1-6,few,TRBV20-1,TRBD1,CSARDQGTGGSSYNSPLHF,TGCAGTGCTAGAGATCAGGGGACAGGGGGTAGCTCCTATAATTCACCCCTCCACTTT
TRBJ2-1,-,TRBV5-1,-,CASSPRDPRESNEQFF,TGCGCCAGCAGCCCACGGGACCCCCGGGAGTCCAATGAGCAGTTCTTC
TRBJ2-1,few,TRBV27,-,CASSYTGPHSYNEQFF,TGTGCCAGCAGTTACACAGGGCCCCACTCCTACAATGAGCAGTTCTTC
TRBJ2-1,many,TRBV27,TRBD1,CASTYKLHRGYNEQFF,TGTGCCAGCACCTACAAATTGCACAGGGGGTACAATGAGCAGTTCTTC
TRBJ1-1,-,TRBV29-1,-,CSVVRSNTEAFF,TGCAGCGTGGTACGTTCGAACACTGAAGCTTTCTTT
TRBJ1-1,-,TRBV28,-,CASSSYDRRVNTEAFF,TGTGCCAGCAGTTCGTATGACAGAAGAGTGAACACTGAAGCTTTCTTT
TRBJ2-7,-,TRBV29-1,-,CSVGDRSRYEQYF,TGCAGCGTTGGAGACAGGAGCAGGTACGAGCAGTACTTC
TRBJ2-5,-,TRBV7-2,TRBD2,CASSLGPSLAGGMKTQYF,TGTGCCAGCAGCTTAGGACCCTCCCTAGCGGGAGGGATGAAGACCCAGTACTTC
TRBJ1-2,-,TRBV6-5,TRBD1,CASTETGTGDYGCTF,TGTGCCAGCACAGAGACCGGGACAGGGGACTATGGCTGCACCTTC
TRBJ2-7,many,TRBV20-1,-,CSAKGPGTPYEQYF,TGCAGTGCTAAAGGGCCAGGGACCCCCTACGAGCAGTACTTC
TRBJ2-1,-,TRBV7-2,TRBD2,CASSLVRGGPSHEQFF,TGTGCCAGCAGCTTAGTTCGGGGGGGACCGAGTCATGAGCAGTTCTTC
TRBJ2-1,-,TRBV7-6,TRBD2,CASSLVAGLANEQFF,TGTGCCAGCAGCTTAGTAGCCGGACTAGCCAATGAGCAGTTCTTC
TRBJ1-5,-,TRBV15,-,CATSRERSNQPQHF,TGTGCCACCAGCAGAGAACGGAGCAATCAGCCCCAGCATTTT
TRBJ1-5,many,TRBV12-3/TRBV12-4,-,CASRATGYQPQHF,TGTGCCAGCAGGGCAACAGGGTATCAGCCCCAGCATTTT
TRBJ2-7,few,TRBV7-8,TRBD2,CASSLAQLPGLAVYEQYF,TGTGCCAGCAGCTTAGCACAACTACCGGGACTAGCGGTCTACGAGCAGTACTTC
TRBJ2-3,-,TRBV29-1,-,CSVGEGNLRTDTQYF,TGCAGCGTTGGTGAGGGCAACTTACGCACAGATACGCAGTATTTT
TRBJ2-3,-,TRBV20-1,-,CSARVLAQGADTQYF,TGCAGTGCTAGAGTGCTAGCCCAAGGGGCAGATACGCAGTATTTT
TRBJ1-5,few,TRBV18,TRBD1,CASSLGQGAFQPQHF,TGTGCCAGCTCACTGGGACAGGGGGCTTTTCAGCCCCAGCATTTT
TRBJ2-1,once,TRBV5-4,-,CASSVARQHNEQFF,TGTGCCAGCAGCGTGGCCCGTCAGCACAATGAGCAGTTCTTC
TRBJ2-5,-,TRBV3-1,-,CASSQPTIRDEQYF,TGTGCCAGCAGCCAACCGACTATCAGGGATGAGCAGTACTTC
TRBJ1-2,-,TRBV30,-,CAWLTDPMGGYTF,TGTGCCTGGCTGACAGACCCAATGGGGGGCTACACCTTC
TRBJ2-1,many,TRBV5-1,TRBD1,CASSTDREYNEQFF,TGCGCCAGCAGCACGGACAGGGAATACAATGAGCAGTTCTTC
TRBJ2-3,-,TRBV7-3,TRBD2,CASSLKLAGTDTQYF,TGTGCCAGCAGCTTAAAACTAGCGGGCACAGATACGCAGTATTTT
TRBJ2-1,-,TRBV5-1,-,CASSLGGASDYNEQFF,TGCGCCAGCAGCTTGGGTGGGGCTAGCGACTACAATGAGCAGTTCTTC
TRBJ2-1,many,TRBV20-1,TRBD2,CSASRSGGHNEQFF,TGCAGTGCTTCCCGTAGCGGGGGGCACAATGAGCAGTTCTTC
TRBJ1-5,many,TRBV14,-,CASSQGNQPQHF,TGTGCCAGCAGCCAAGGGAATCAGCCCCAGCATTTT
TRBJ1-2,many,TRBV5-1,TRBD1,CASSQGQGLNYGYTF,TGCGCCAGCAGCCAGGGACAGGGGCTTAACTATGGCTACACCTTC
TRBJ1-1,many,TRBV20-1,-,CSAREVSGPGSNTEAFF,TGCAGTGCTAGAGAAGTGTCGGGGCCAGGCTCGAACACTGAAGCTTTCTTT
TRBJ2-3,-,TRBV3-1,TRBD1,CASSQAPTGEGTDTQYF,TGTGCCAGCAGCCAAGCCCCGACAGGGGAAGGCACAGATACGCAGTATTTT
TRBJ1-5,-,TRBV5-6,-,CASSVGGGGNQPQHF,TGTGCCAGCAGCGTGGGAGGGGGGGGCAATCAGCCCCAGCATTTT
TRBJ1-1,-,TRBV20-1,-,CSARPNTEAFF,TGCAGTGCTAGACCGAACACTGAAGCTTTCTTT
TRBJ2-3,-,TRBV5-1,-,CASSPGTFSDTQYF,TGCGCCAGCAGCCCAGGGACGTTCTCAGATACGCAGTATTTT
TRBJ2-3,-,TRBV28,TRBD2,CASRIKVVGGGTDTQYF,TGTGCCAGCAGAATAAAGGTGGTGGGGGGGGGCACAGATACGCAGTATTTT
TRBJ2-1,many,TRBV4-2,TRBD2,CASSQVTRGSSYNEQFF,TGTGCCAGCAGCCAAGTAACCCGCGGGAGCAGCTACAATGAGCAGTTCTTC